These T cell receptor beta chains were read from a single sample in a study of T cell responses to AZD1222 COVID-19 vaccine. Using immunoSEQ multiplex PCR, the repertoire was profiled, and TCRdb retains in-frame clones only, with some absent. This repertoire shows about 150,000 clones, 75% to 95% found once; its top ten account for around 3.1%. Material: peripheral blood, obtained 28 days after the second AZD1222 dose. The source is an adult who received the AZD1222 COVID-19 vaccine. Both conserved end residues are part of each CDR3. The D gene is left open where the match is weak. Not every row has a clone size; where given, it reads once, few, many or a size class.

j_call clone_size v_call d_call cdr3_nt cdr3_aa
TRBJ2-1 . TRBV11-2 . TGTGCCAGCAGCTTAGAGCCCGTTAATGAGCAGTTCTTC CASSLEPVNEQFF
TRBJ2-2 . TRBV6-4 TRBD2 TGTGCCAGCAGGAGACTAGCGGGAGCCCTCGGGGAGCTGTTTTTT CASRRLAGALGELFF
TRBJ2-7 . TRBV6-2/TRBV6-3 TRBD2 TGTGCCAGCTGCCTAGCGGGAACCTACGAGCAGTACTTC CASCLAGTYEQYF
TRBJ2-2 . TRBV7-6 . TGTGCCAGCAGCTTAATCGCAGCGCTCGGTGGGGAGCTGTTTTTT CASSLIAALGGELFF
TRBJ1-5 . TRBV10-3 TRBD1 TGTGCCATCAGTGACGGCGCAGGGGGAAATCAGCCCCAGCATTTT CAISDGAGGNQPQHF
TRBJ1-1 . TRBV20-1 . TGCAGTGCTAGTCGAAATCACAGGGCTGAAGCTTTCTTT CSASRNHRAEAFF
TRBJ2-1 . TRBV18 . TGTGCCAGCTCACCTGCGTCTGCTGCCGAGCAGTTCTTC CASSPASAAEQFF
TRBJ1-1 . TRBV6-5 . TGTGCCAGCAGCCTAGACAGAAGTGAAGCTTTCTTT CASSLDRSEAFF
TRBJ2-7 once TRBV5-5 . TGTGCCAGCAGCTTGTTGGCTGGGGGGGGGCCGTCGAGCGACGAGCAGTACTTC CASSLLAGGGPSSDEQYF
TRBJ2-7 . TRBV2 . TGTGCCAGCAGTGACTCAGCCTACGAGCAGTACTTC CASSDSAYEQYF
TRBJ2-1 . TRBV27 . TGTGCCAGCAGTTTACGGGTTTACAATGAGCAGTTCTTC CASSLRVYNEQFF
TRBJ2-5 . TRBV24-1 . TGTGCCACCAGTGATTCCACGGGAGCGCGGGAGACCCAGTACTTC CATSDSTGARETQYF
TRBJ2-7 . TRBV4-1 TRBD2 TGCGCCAGCAGCTCTCAGCTTGGGGGAGGGGCCAATACCTACGAGCAGTACTTC CASSSQLGGGANTYEQYF
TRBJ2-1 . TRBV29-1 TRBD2 TGCAGCGTTAGCGGGACTTTCAATGAGCAGTTCTTC CSVSGTFNEQFF
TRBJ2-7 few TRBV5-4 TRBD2 TGTGCCAGCAGCTTGAAAGGGAGGGACGAGCAGTACTTC CASSLKGRDEQYF
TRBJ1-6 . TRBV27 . TGTGCCAGCAGTTCCCGGGGCCTCTATAATTCACCCCTCCACTTT CASSSRGLYNSPLHF
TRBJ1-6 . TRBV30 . TGTGCCTGGAGTGGGGGGGTCGCAGGTTCACCCCTCCACTTT CAWSGGVAGSPLHF
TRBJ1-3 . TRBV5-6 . TGTGCCAGCAGCTTTCTCGGAAACACCATATATTTT CASSFLGNTIYF
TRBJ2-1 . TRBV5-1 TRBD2 TGCGCCAGCAGCTGGGGATCTAGCGGGAGTCAAGAGCAGTTCTTC CASSWGSSGSQEQFF
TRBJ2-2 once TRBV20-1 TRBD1 TGCAGTGCTAGTAAACCCCCGGGACAGACAAACACCGGGGAGCTGTTTTTT CSASKPPGQTNTGELFF
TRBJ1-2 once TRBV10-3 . TGTGCCATCAGTGTGGGGGAGGACTATGGCTACACCTTC CAISVGEDYGYTF
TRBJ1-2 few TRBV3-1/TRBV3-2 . TGTGCCAGCAGCCAAGCCTTCGCAGGAGGGGACTATGGCTACACCTTC CASSQAFAGGDYGYTF
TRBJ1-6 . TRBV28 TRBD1 TGTGCCACCCGGGTCGGGACAGCAAATTCACCCCTCCACTTT CATRVGTANSPLHF
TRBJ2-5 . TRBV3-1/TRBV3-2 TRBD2 TGTGCCAGCAGCCAGGGGGGACTAGCGGGGAGGAAAGAGACCCAGTACTTC CASSQGGLAGRKETQYF
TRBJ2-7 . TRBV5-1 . TGCGCCAGCAGCTTGGCCCCGGGTAGCTCCTACGAGCAGTACTTC CASSLAPGSSYEQYF
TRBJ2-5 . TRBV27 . TGTGCCAGCAGAACCTTGGGCGCGTCGACCCAGTACTTC CASRTLGASTQYF
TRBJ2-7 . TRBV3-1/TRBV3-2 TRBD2 TGTGCCAGCAGCCGCGGGACTAGCGGGAGAGTATACGAGCAGTACTTC CASSRGTSGRVYEQYF
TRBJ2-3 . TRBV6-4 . TGTGCCAGCAGTGCCGCGACCCGGGGTACGCAGTATTTT CASSAATRGTQYF
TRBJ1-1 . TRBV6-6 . TGTGCCAGCAGTTACTCGATTATTGGCACTGAAGCTTTCTTT CASSYSIIGTEAFF
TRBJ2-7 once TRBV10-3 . TGTGCCATCAGTGAAATGGGCTACGAGCAGTACTTC CAISEMGYEQYF
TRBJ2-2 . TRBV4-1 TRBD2 TGCGCCAGCAGCCAAGATAGCCTAGCGGGCACCGGGGAGCTGTTTTTT CASSQDSLAGTGELFF
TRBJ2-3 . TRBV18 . TGTGCCAGCTCACCCCGTCAGGACGGACGCACAGATACGCAGTATTTT CASSPRQDGRTDTQYF
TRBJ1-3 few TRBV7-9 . TGTGCCAGCAGCTACTTATTACAGGGAGGCTCTGGAAACACCATATATTTT CASSYLLQGGSGNTIYF
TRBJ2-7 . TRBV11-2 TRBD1 TGTGCCAGCAGCTTAGGAGGACAGGGCTACTACGAGCAGTACTTC CASSLGGQGYYEQYF
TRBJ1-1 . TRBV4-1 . TGCGCCAGCAGCCAGGGTCTTGGGGTTTACACTGAAGCTTTCTTT CASSQGLGVYTEAFF
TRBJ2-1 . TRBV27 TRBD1 TGTGCCAGCAGCGGGACAGGGACCTACAATGAGCAGTTCTTC CASSGTGTYNEQFF
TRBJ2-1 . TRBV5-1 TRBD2 TGCGCCAGCAGCTTGCCCGTAGGGACTAGCGGGAGGCGGGGGTGGAATGAGCAGTTCTTC CASSLPVGTSGRRGWNEQFF
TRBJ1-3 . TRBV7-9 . TGTGCCAGCAGCCTCGACAGGTTGGCCACCATATATTTT CASSLDRLATIYF
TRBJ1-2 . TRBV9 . TGTGCCAGCAGCGGGGTGGGTGATTCGGGCTATGGCTACACCTTC CASSGVGDSGYGYTF
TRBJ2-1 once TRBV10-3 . TGTGCCATCAGTGAGGGGCTTAGCGTAGATGAGCAGTTCTTC CAISEGLSVDEQFF
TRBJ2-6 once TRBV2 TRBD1 TGTGCCAGCAAAGGGGACAGGGGGCTACTCTCTGGGGCCAACGTCCTGACTTTC CASKGDRGLLSGANVLTF
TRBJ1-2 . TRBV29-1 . TGCAGCGTTACAAAAGGGGACTATGGCTACACCTTC CSVTKGDYGYTF
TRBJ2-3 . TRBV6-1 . TGTGCCAGCAGTGAAGAGGGAAGGGGACCAAACACAGATACGCAGTATTTT CASSEEGRGPNTDTQYF
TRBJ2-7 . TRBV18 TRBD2 TGTGCCAGCTCACCGACTAGCGGGGGAGGGGACGAGCAGTACTTC CASSPTSGGGDEQYF
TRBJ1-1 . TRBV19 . TGTGCCAGTAGCGCCGTGGGGGGAGGTGAAGCTTTCTTT CASSAVGGGEAFF
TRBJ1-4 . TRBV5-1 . TGCGCCAGCAGCTTGGCGGGGGGCGCAACTAATGAAAAACTGTTTTTT CASSLAGGATNEKLFF
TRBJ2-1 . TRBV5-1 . TGCGCCAGCAGGTTAAGCGGGCAAACCGTCAATGAGCAGTTCTTC CASRLSGQTVNEQFF
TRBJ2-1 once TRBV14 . TGTGCCAGCAGCCAAGTAGCGGCCTCCTACAATGAGCAGTTCTTC CASSQVAASYNEQFF